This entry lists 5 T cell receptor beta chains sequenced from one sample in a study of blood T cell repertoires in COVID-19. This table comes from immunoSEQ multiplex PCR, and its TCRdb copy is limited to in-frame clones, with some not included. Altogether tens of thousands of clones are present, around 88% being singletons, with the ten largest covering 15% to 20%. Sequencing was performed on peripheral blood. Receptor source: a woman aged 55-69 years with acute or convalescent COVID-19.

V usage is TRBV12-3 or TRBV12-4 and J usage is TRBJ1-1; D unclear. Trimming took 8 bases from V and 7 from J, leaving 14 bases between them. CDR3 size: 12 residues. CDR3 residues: CASGIWAGEAFF. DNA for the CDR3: TGTGCCAGCGGTATATGGGCGGGTGAAGCTTTCTTT.

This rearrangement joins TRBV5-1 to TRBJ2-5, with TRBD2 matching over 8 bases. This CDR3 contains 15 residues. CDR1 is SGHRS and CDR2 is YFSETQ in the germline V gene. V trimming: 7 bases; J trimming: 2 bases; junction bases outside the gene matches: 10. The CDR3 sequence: CASAPNSGEQETQYF. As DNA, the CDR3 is TGCGCCAGCGCCCCCAATAGCGGGGAGCAAGAGACCCAGTACTTC.

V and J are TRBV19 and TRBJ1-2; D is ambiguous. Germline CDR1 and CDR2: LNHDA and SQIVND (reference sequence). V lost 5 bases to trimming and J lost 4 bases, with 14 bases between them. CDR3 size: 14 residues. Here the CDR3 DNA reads TGTGCCAGTAGTCCGAGGAGGGAAGGCTATGGCTACACCTTC. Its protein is CASSPRREGYGYTF.

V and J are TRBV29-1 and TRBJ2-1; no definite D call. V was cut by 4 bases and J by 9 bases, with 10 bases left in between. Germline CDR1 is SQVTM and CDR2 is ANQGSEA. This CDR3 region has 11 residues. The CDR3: CSVVLLGEQFF. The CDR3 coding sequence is TGCAGCGTTGTCCTCCTCGGTGAGCAGTTCTTC.

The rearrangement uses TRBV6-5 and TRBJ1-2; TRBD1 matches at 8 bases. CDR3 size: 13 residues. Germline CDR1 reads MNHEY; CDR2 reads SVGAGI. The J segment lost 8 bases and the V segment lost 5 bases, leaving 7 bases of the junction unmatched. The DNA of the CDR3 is TGTGCCAGCAGTCCGGACAGGGTCTACGGCTACACCTTC. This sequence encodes CASSPDRVYGYTF.